This TCR beta chain was recovered during a study of vaccination and CD4 T cells after COVID-19. Described treatment: approximately 9-day PBMC culture with coronavirus spike peptide pools or control peptides (ViraFEST assay). Sequencing of cultured CD4+ T cell DNA used the Oncomine TCR Beta short-read assay. Each CDR3 protein is one row after TCRdb ran MiXCR on the PCR reads. The sample has about 10,000 distinct CDR3 sequences, roughly 30% seen once. Deletions cut 4 bases from V and 4 bases from J, with 11 bases between. From germline, CDR1 is SGHNT and CDR2 YYREEE (reference sequence). The CDR3 consists of 13 residues. This clonotype was seen a few times. As yet, its antigen is unknown.

The receptor's source is a human donor who had recovered from COVID-19. The rearrangement uses TRBV5-4 and TRBJ2-5; tentatively, D is TRBD1 (5 bases). The specimen was CD4+ T cells from blood, cultured in vitro, collected after SARS-CoV-2 vaccination. DNA for the CDR3: TGTGCCAGCAGCGGCAGGGTAGGAGAGACCCAGTACTTC. It specifies CASSGRVGETQYF.